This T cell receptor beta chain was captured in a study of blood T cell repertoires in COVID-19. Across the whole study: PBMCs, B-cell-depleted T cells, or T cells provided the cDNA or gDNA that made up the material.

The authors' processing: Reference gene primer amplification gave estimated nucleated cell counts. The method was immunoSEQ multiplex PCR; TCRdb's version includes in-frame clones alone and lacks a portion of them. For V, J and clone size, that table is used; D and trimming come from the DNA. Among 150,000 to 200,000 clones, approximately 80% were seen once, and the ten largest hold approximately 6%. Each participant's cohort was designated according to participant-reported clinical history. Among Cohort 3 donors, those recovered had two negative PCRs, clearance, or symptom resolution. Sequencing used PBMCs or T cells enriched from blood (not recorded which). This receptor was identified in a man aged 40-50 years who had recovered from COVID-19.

The CDR3 region is CASSQQGDQPQHF. The CDR3 DNA is TGTGCCAGTAGCCAACAGGGAGATCAGCCCCAGCATTTT. The gene calls are TRBV19 and TRBJ1-5, with a possible D match to TRBD1 (6 bases). Germline CDR1 and CDR2: LNHDA and SQIVND (reference sequence). The CDR3 has 13 amino acids. V lost 6 bases and J 5 bases, leaving 11 bases between the germline ends.